These 10 T cell receptor beta chains were all obtained from the same sample, sequenced in a study of vaccination and CD4 T cells after COVID-19. For these receptors, no antigen is known. Sequencing of DNA taken from cultured CD4+ T cells relied on the Oncomine TCR Beta short-read assay. TCRdb fed the PCR reads into MiXCR, producing one record per CDR3 protein. The sample holds approximately 13,000 distinct CDR3 sequences, more than 75% seen once. Specified treatment: roughly 11-day PBMC culture with coronavirus spike peptide pools or control peptides (ViraFEST assay). Sequences were obtained from CD4+ T cells from blood, cultured in vitro. These receptors all stem from a human donor who had recovered from COVID-19.

The V call is TRBV20-1, the J call TRBJ1-4, with D unclear. The ends were cut back, 0 bases at V and 8 bases at J, with 13 bases in the middle. Germline V lookup: CDR1 DFQATT, CDR2 SNEGSKA (reference sequence). The length of the CDR3 is 14 residues. DNA for the CDR3: TGCAGTGCTAGAGATCGAGGGCTAGGGGAAAAACTGTTTTTT. It encodes CSARDRGLGEKLFF.

V is TRBV20-1 and J is TRBJ2-1, with D perhaps matching TRBD2 (5 bases). CDR3 length equals 13 residues. Trimming removed 2 bases at V and 2 bases at J, with 7 bases between. Germline CDR1 and CDR2: DFQATT and SNEGSKA (reference sequence). The CDR3 is CSARSGAYNEQFF. The CDR3 DNA reads as TGCAGTGCTAGATCCGGGGCCTACAATGAGCAGTTCTTC.

This chain connects TRBV30 to TRBJ1-5; the D is unclear. CDR3 length: 13 amino acids. V was clipped by 1 base and J by 0 bases, with 4 bases between them. The germline gives CDR1 GTSNPN, CDR2 SVGIG (reference sequence). The DNA for the CDR3 is TGTGCCTGGAGTGAGAATAGCAATCAGCCCCAGCATTTT. It is translated as CAWSENSNQPQHF.

The rearrangement joins TRBV7-6 to TRBJ2-5, with TRBD1 identical over 9 bases. Germline CDR1 and CDR2: SGHVS and FNYEAQ. The V and J ends lost 5 bases and 2 bases, in that order; junction bases with no gene match: 0. The CDR3 runs 13 residues. DNA of the CDR3: TGTGCCAGCAGCGGGACAGGGCAAGAGACCCAGTACTTC. This encodes CASSGTGQETQYF. The variable domain in full, with the rest retrieved from reference TRBV7-6 and TRBJ2-5, is GAGVSQSPRYKVTKRGQDVALRCDPISGHVSLYWYRQALGQGPEFLTYFNYEAQQDKSGLPNDRFSAERPEGSISTLTIQRTEQRDSAMYRCASSGTGQETQYFGPGTRLLVL.

The rearrangement uses TRBV15 and TRBJ1-1; D might be TRBD1 (6 bases). CDR3 length: 16 amino acids. CDR1 and CDR2 (germline): LNHNV, YYDKDF (reference sequence). Trimming left V 5 bases short and J 1 base short, with 17 bases between. The CDR3: CATSSSTGLKNTEAFF. The CDR3 region has the DNA TGTGCCACCAGCTCATCGACAGGCTTAAAGAACACTGAAGCTTTCTTT.

The chain combines TRBV28 with TRBJ1-5; 8 nucleotides agree with TRBD1. Unmatched junction bases numbered 5, after V lost 3 bases and J lost 4 bases. There are 15 residues in the CDR3. In germline, CDR1 is MDHEN, CDR2 SYDVKM. The CDR3 DNA is TGTGCCAGCAGTTTGCAGGGGGCGAGGAATCAGCCCCAGCATTTT. It encodes CASSLQGARNQPQHF.

This clonotype was seen more than once but under ten times. V gene TRBV20-1 combines with J gene TRBJ1-5; D gene unclear. CDR1 is DFQATT and CDR2 is SNEGSKA in the germline V gene (reference sequence). The ends were cut back, 6 bases at V and 9 bases at J, with 21 bases in the middle. This CDR3 region has 14 residues. CDR3 region: CSALGAESFRPQHF. The CDR3 DNA reads TGCAGTGCCCTAGGCGCGGAGAGTTTTAGGCCCCAGCATTTT.

The rearrangement links TRBV6-1 to TRBJ2-5; 10 bases align to TRBD2. The CDR3 length is 16 residues. Germline values: CDR1 MNHNS, CDR2 SASEGT. V lost 6 bases to trimming and J lost 1 base; unmatched junction nucleotides: 8. CDR3 amino acids: CASRSGLAVLQETQYF. Written as DNA, the CDR3 is TGTGCCAGCAGGTCCGGACTAGCGGTCCTCCAAGAGACCCAGTACTTC.

This clonotype occurred a few times. The gene calls are TRBV19 and TRBJ1-2; TRBD1 is a possible D gene (6 bases). Trimming took off 2 bases at V and 4 bases at J, with 23 bases between the two ends. The CDR3 contains 18 residues. CDR1 and CDR2 (germline): LNHDA, SQIVND (reference sequence). The CDR3 DNA is TGTGCCAGTAGTATATTAAGGGGGACGGGGCAGTCGGGCTATGGCTACACCTTC. Amino acid sequence: CASSILRGTGQSGYGYTF.

This sequence joins TRBV2 and TRBJ2-2, with D uncertain. V dropped 4 bases and J dropped 2 bases, with 11 bases sitting between them. The CDR3 loop spans 15 amino acids. The germline CDR1 and CDR2 sequences are SNHLY and FYNNEI. The CDR3 coding sequence is TGTGCCAGCAGTGTTGACGGAATTAACACCGGGGAGCTGTTTTTT. Translating gives CASSVDGINTGELFF.